Included here is one T cell receptor beta chain sequence, with context. These data are taken from a study of blood T cell repertoires in COVID-19. Original methodology: Reference gene primer amplification yielded estimated nucleated cell counts. Only in-frame clones appear in the TCRdb table, and some are missing; sequencing was by immunoSEQ multiplex PCR. The V and J calls and clone size are taken from that table; D and trimming were inferred from the DNA. The sample carries 210,000 or so clones, 85% recorded once. The sequenced sample was peripheral blood. This receptor was taken from a man between 45 and 60 years old with COVID-19, enrolled during active disease.

CDR3 bases: TGTGCCACCTCTACCTCCAGGACAGGGGTTTTAGATACGCAGTATTTT. The encoded protein is CATSTSRTGVLDTQYF. The V gene is TRBV24-1, the J gene TRBJ2-3; 9 nucleotides agree with TRBD1. CDR1 and CDR2 from the germline V gene are KGHDR and SFDVKD. Unmatched junction bases numbered 14, after V lost 9 bases and J lost 5 bases. CDR3 size: 16 residues.